A single sample gave rise to the 32 T cell receptor beta chains below, sequenced in a study of blood T cell repertoires in COVID-19. Only in-frame clones appear in the TCRdb table, and some are missing; sequencing was by immunoSEQ multiplex PCR. Of 200,000 to 250,000 clones in the sample, just over 85% were seen once. The sequenced material came from peripheral blood. The receptor set was obtained from a man aged 18 to 30 with active or convalescent COVID-19.

The chain employs TRBV4-2 and TRBJ2-3; 7 bases agree with TRBD2. The V segment lost 3 bases and the J segment 0 bases; nucleotides outside the gene matches: 6. The germline gives CDR1 LGHNA, CDR2 YNFKEQ. The CDR3 runs to 16 residues. The CDR3 DNA sequence: TGTGCCAGCAGCCAGGGTAGCGGGCTTAGCACAGATACGCAGTATTTT. Translation gives CASSQGSGLSTDTQYF.

This chain joins TRBV7-2 and TRBJ2-5; TRBD2 is a possible D gene (6 bases). Germline loops: CDR1 SGHTA, CDR2 FQGNSA. V lost 1 base to trimming and J lost 9 bases, with 12 bases between them. This CDR3 region has 13 residues. DNA for the CDR3: TGTGCCAGCAGCTTAGACGGAGCGGGCGCCCAGTACTTC. As protein: CASSLDGAGAQYF.

This chain joins TRBV21-1 and TRBJ1-1. TRBV21-1 is recorded as a pseudogene. The CDR3 runs 15 residues. The CDR3 sequence: CASSKVRGARAEAFF. As DNA, the CDR3 is TGTGCCAGCAGCAAAGTGCGGGGGGCAAGGGCTGAAGCTTTCTTT.

This clone was seen a handful of times. CDR3 nucleotide sequence: TGTGCCACCAGTGGTGGGGGCGGCACTGAAGCTTTCTTT. Its protein product is CATSGGGGTEAFF. This sequence joins TRBV24-1 and TRBJ1-1, with TRBD1 as a possible D gene (6 bases). CDR3 length equals 13 residues. Per germline, CDR1 KGHDR and CDR2 SFDVKD. V was shortened by 5 bases and J by 4 bases, with 10 bases between the two germline ends.

This clone showed up just once. The chain employs TRBV27 and TRBJ2-7; D remains unclear. The V gene's germline CDR1 is MNHEY and CDR2 SMNVEV (reference sequence). This CDR3 has 14 residues. V lost 4 bases, J lost 2 bases, and 12 bases lay in between. CDR3 bases: TGTGCCAGCAGTTCCACTGGGCTCCCCTACGAGCAGTACTTC. It encodes CASSSTGLPYEQYF.

This clone has a handful of counts. V usage is TRBV4-1 and J usage is TRBJ2-1, with 14 bases fitting TRBD2. This CDR3 region has 18 residues. V was pared by 4 bases and J by 7 bases, with 12 bases of the junction left unmatched. CDR1 MGHRA and CDR2 YSYEKL come from the germline V gene. Written as DNA, the CDR3 is TGCGCCAGCAGCCTCCTCGGGGGGACTAGCGGGAGAGTGAATGAGCAGTTCTTC. This translates into CASSLLGGTSGRVNEQFF.

The chain joins TRBV10-3 to TRBJ2-2; TRBD1 aligns across 9 bases. Trimming took 3 bases from V and 15 from J; bases not matched to a gene: 8. From germline, CDR1 is ENHRY and CDR2 SYGVKD. The CDR3 is made up of 13 amino acids. DNA for the CDR3: TGTGCCATCAGTGACCCGGGACAGGGCAGAGTGTTTTTT. Translation: CAISDPGQGRVFF.

J is TRBJ1-2 and V is TRBV19, with 11 bases matching TRBD1. Germline lookup yields CDR1 LNHDA and CDR2 SQIVND (reference sequence). J was trimmed by 7 bases and V by 5 bases; bases with no gene match: 9. The CDR3 consists of 15 residues. In nucleotides, the CDR3 is TGTGCCAGTAGTCTTAGGACAGGGGGCGTTCCTGGCTACACCTTC. Translated: CASSLRTGGVPGYTF.

This chain joins TRBV19 and TRBJ2-3; TRBD2 is a possible D gene (6 bases). The ends were cut back, 3 bases at V and 3 bases at J, with 13 bases in the middle. Germline V gene sequence: CDR1 LNHDA, CDR2 SQIVND (reference sequence). There are 15 residues in the CDR3. The CDR3 nucleotides are TGTGCCAGTAGTATTAAGCGAGGGAGGACAGATACGCAGTATTTT. It specifies CASSIKRGRTDTQYF.

This clone was counted between two and nine times. V usage is TRBV6-4 and J usage is TRBJ2-3; 10 nucleotides line up with TRBD2. Trimming cost V 4 bases and J 5 bases; bases outside gene matches: 6. Per germline, CDR1 MRHNA and CDR2 SNTAGT. CDR3 length: 15 amino acids. The CDR3 protein is CASSGVAGGKDTQYF. CDR3 coding DNA: TGTGCCAGCAGTGGGGTAGCGGGAGGAAAAGATACGCAGTATTTT.

This rearrangement joins TRBV27 to TRBJ2-1, with D perhaps matching TRBD1 (5 bases). This CDR3 has 12 residues. The ends were cut back, 2 bases at V and 6 bases at J, with 5 bases in the middle. From germline, CDR1 is MNHEY and CDR2 SMNVEV (reference sequence). In DNA, the CDR3 is TGTGCCAGCAGTTTACAGGGCAATGAGCAGTTCTTC. Translation: CASSLQGNEQFF.

The chain recombines TRBV19 with TRBJ1-5; D may be TRBD1 (6 bases). Trimming removed 8 bases from V and 2 bases from J, with 13 bases in between. There are 14 residues in the CDR3. Per the germline V gene, CDR1 is LNHDA and CDR2 is SQIVND (reference sequence). The CDR3 reads CASSQGRGNQPQHF. DNA of the CDR3: TGTGCCAGTTCACAGGGTCGTGGCAATCAGCCCCAGCATTTT.

Only one count was recorded for this clone. The chain has TRBV7-9 and TRBJ2-1; TRBD2 matches at 12 bases. After removal of 1 base from V and 6 bases from J, the junction contained 7 bases not matched to a gene. Germline CDR1 and CDR2: SEHNR and FQNEAQ (reference sequence). The CDR3 totals 17 residues. CDR3 in DNA: TGTGCCAGCAGCTTAGGACTAGCGGGAGAAGAGCGCAATGAGCAGTTCTTC. This gives the protein CASSLGLAGEERNEQFF. The variable domain in full, with the rest retrieved from reference TRBV7-9 and TRBJ2-1, is DTGVSQNPRHKITKRGQNVTFRCDPISEHNRLYWYRQTLGQGPEFLTYFQNEAQLEKSRLLSDRFSAERPKGSFSTLEIQRTEQGDSAMYLCASSLGLAGEERNEQFFGPGTRLTVL.

The chain has TRBV7-9 and TRBJ2-3, with a weak D call TRBD2 (6 bases). V lost 11 bases and J 0 bases, leaving 21 bases between the germline ends. The CDR3 extends over 16 amino acids. CDR1 and CDR2 (germline): SEHNR, FQNEAQ (reference sequence). CDR3 amino acids: CARGGISEGSTDTQYF. Here the CDR3 DNA reads TGTGCCCGCGGCGGGATTTCCGAAGGAAGCACAGATACGCAGTATTTT.

This chain links TRBV10-3 with TRBJ2-2; TRBD1 agrees at 8 bases. Germline loops: CDR1 ENHRY, CDR2 SYGVKD. This CDR3 is 15 amino acids long. V was clipped by 6 bases and J by 5 bases; unmatched bases: 8. The chain's CDR3 is CAISSQGAGTGELFF. DNA for the CDR3: TGTGCCATCAGCTCCCAGGGGGCTGGGACCGGGGAGCTGTTTTTT.

This rearrangement joins TRBV30 to TRBJ2-1; 8 bases are shared with TRBD1. The CDR3 is 15 amino acids. The ends lost 1 base at V and 6 bases at J; junction bases unmatched: 8. The germline V gene has CDR1 GTSNPN and CDR2 SVGIG (reference sequence). The CDR3 here is CAWSDGTGWGNEQFF. CDR3 nucleotides: TGTGCCTGGAGTGACGGGACAGGTTGGGGCAATGAGCAGTTCTTC.

V usage is TRBV5-1 and J usage is TRBJ2-1; no clear D gene. Germline CDR1 reads SGHRS; CDR2 reads YFSETQ. The CDR3 spans 11 residues. Deletions cut 3 bases from V and 8 bases from J, with 6 bases between. The CDR3 region has the DNA TGCGCCAGCAGCTCCCCTGATGAGCAGTTCTTC. Its protein is CASSSPDEQFF.

This chain uses TRBV30 with TRBJ1-5; D remains ambiguous. Germline CDR1 GTSNPN, CDR2 SVGIG (reference sequence). This CDR3 region has 12 residues. Trimming removed 5 bases at V and 6 bases at J, with 11 bases between. In nucleotides, the CDR3 is TGTGCCTGGGATGGTTCAGGTCAGCCCCAGCATTTT. This gives the protein CAWDGSGQPQHF. The full variable domain, rest sourced from reference TRBV30 and TRBJ1-5, is SQTIHQWPATLVQPVGSPLSLECTVEGTSNPNLYWYRQAAGRGLQLLFYSVGIGQISSEVPQNLSASRPQDRQFILSSKKLLLSDSGFYLCAWDGSGQPQHFGDGTRLSIL.

The chain couples TRBV18 to TRBJ1-2; TRBD1 aligns across 7 bases. Losses at the gene ends were 3 bases for V and 2 bases for J; bases not matched to a gene: 3. CDR1 and CDR2 (germline): KGHSH, LQKENI. The length of the CDR3 is 14 residues. CDR3 sequence (DNA): TGTGCCAGCTCACCCCGGACAGGCAACTATGGCTACACCTTC. It codes for CASSPRTGNYGYTF.

This chain joins TRBV5-1 and TRBJ2-1, with TRBD2 matching over 7 bases. Losses at the gene ends were 2 bases for V and 0 bases for J; bases not matched to a gene: 5. The CDR3 consists of 16 residues. The germline V gene encodes CDR1 SGHRS and CDR2 YFSETQ. In DNA form, the CDR3 reads TGCGCCAGCAGCTTCAGACTAGCCGCCTCCTACAATGAGCAGTTCTTC. It codes for CASSFRLAASYNEQFF.

The rearrangement joins TRBV9 to TRBJ2-1; D is perhaps TRBD1 (5 bases). The V end was cut by 3 bases, the J end by 6 bases, with 19 bases between. The germline V gene has CDR1 SGDLS and CDR2 YYNGEE. CDR3 length equals 16 residues. For the CDR3, the DNA is TGTGCCAGCAGCGGAAGCGACAGCCCGGTGGGCAATGAGCAGTTCTTC. Residues: CASSGSDSPVGNEQFF.

The J gene is TRBJ1-4, the V gene TRBV3-1 (or the pseudogene TRBV3-2), with TRBD1 matching over 10 bases. The CDR3 spans 15 residues. The V gene end was trimmed by 4 bases and the J gene end by 8 bases; junction bases not matched to a gene: 7. Per the germline V gene, CDR1 is LGHDT and CDR2 is YNNKEL (reference sequence). The CDR3 DNA follows: TGTGCCAGCAGCCTTCGGACAGGGGGAGGGGAAAAACTGTTTTTT. Its protein is CASSLRTGGGEKLFF.

This clone was seen only a few times. Other DNA variants within this sample encode the same CDR3. The genes are TRBV9 and TRBJ1-2; TRBD1 aligns across 11 bases. The CDR3 runs 13 residues. Germline assignment: CDR1 SGDLS and CDR2 YYNGEE. The J segment lost 6 bases and the V segment lost 4 bases, leaving 2 bases of the junction unmatched. CDR3 sequence: CASSPGQGDGYTF. CDR3 DNA: TGTGCCAGCAGCCCGGGACAGGGGGATGGCTACACCTTC.

DNA of the CDR3: TGCAGCGTTGGTGGACAGGGGAAGAATTCACCCCTCCACTTT. Its translation: CSVGGQGKNSPLHF. The chain is built from TRBV29-1 and TRBJ1-6, with TRBD1 identical over 9 bases. Germline loops: CDR1 SQVTM, CDR2 ANQGSEA. The CDR3 totals 14 residues. V shed 4 bases and J 7 bases; nucleotides not matched to a gene: 5. The whole variable domain, remainder taken from reference TRBV29-1 and TRBJ1-6, is SAVISQKPSRDICQRGTSLTIQCQVDSQVTMMFWYRQQPGQSLTLIATANQGSEATYESGFVIDKFPISRPNLTFSTLTVSNMSPEDSSIYLCSVGGQGKNSPLHFGNGTRLTVT.

This clone was seen more than once but under ten times. J is TRBJ2-6 and V is TRBV19; D unclear. This CDR3 spans 15 amino acids. CDR1 and CDR2 (germline): LNHDA, SQIVND (reference sequence). Between the trimmed V and J ends, which lost 2 bases and 1 base, there was a span of 6 bases. The CDR3 is CASSILASGANVLTF. CDR3 coding DNA: TGTGCCAGTAGTATATTAGCTTCTGGGGCCAACGTCCTGACTTTC.

This clone is a singleton in its sample. Written as DNA, the CDR3 is TGCGCCAGCAGCTTAGGACAGGGAGCCCATGAGCAGTTCTTC. Translation: CASSLGQGAHEQFF. This chain uses TRBV5-1 with TRBJ2-1, with 8 positions matching TRBD1. CDR3 size: 14 residues. Looked up from germline, CDR1 is SGHRS and CDR2 is YFSETQ. V gave up 2 bases and J gave up 8 bases; unmatched junction bases: 6.

This clone was detected a few times. The V gene is TRBV27, the J gene TRBJ2-5; tentative D call: TRBD2 (5 bases). Per the germline V gene, CDR1 is MNHEY and CDR2 is SMNVEV (reference sequence). There are 17 residues in the CDR3. Trimming removed 3 bases from V and 5 bases from J, with 22 bases in between. The CDR3 loop reads CASSFVLAGLAGETQYF. CDR3 DNA: TGTGCCAGCAGTTTTGTTTTGGCCGGACTGGCGGGTGAGACCCAGTACTTC.

The chain is built from TRBV29-1 and TRBJ1-3; 8 bases align to TRBD1. The CDR3 spans 16 residues. The germline V gene has CDR1 SQVTM and CDR2 ANQGSEA. The V gene end was trimmed by 7 bases and the J gene end by 0 bases; junction bases not matched to a gene: 11. CDR3 residues: CSATSRGQGSGNTIYF. In DNA form, the CDR3 reads TGCAGCGCCACCTCCCGCGGACAGGGCTCTGGAAACACCATATATTTT.

The V and J genes are TRBV9 and TRBJ2-5; the match to TRBD2 covers 7 bases. V trimming: 6 bases; J trimming: 3 bases; junction bases outside the gene matches: 2. CDR3 length: 12 residues. CDR1 and CDR2 from the germline V gene are SGDLS and YYNGEE. The CDR3 sequence: CASTGLEETQYF. The CDR3 nucleotides read TGTGCCAGCACTGGACTAGAAGAGACCCAGTACTTC.

The chain has TRBV15 and TRBJ1-2; D uncertain. Looked up from germline, CDR1 is LNHNV and CDR2 is YYDKDF (reference sequence). V was pared by 0 bases and J by 0 bases, with 11 bases between. The CDR3 length is 16 residues. CDR3 sequence reads: CATSRDNYDPNYGYTF. CDR3 bases: TGTGCCACCAGCAGAGATAACTACGACCCTAACTATGGCTACACCTTC. Combining the CDR3 with reference TRBV15 and TRBJ1-2 gives the whole variable domain DAMVIQNPRYQVTQFGKPVTLSCSQTLNHNVMYWYQQKSSQAPKLLFHYYDKDFNNEADTPDNFQSRRPNTSFCFLDIRSPGLGDTAMYLCATSRDNYDPNYGYTFGSGTRLTVV.

This chain links TRBV30 with TRBJ2-3; possibly TRBD2 for D (6 bases). Trimming left V 0 bases short and J 4 bases short, with 17 bases between. The CDR3 is 16 amino acids. Germline V lookup: CDR1 GTSNPN, CDR2 SVGIG (reference sequence). CDR3 nucleotide sequence: TGTGCCTGGAGTGTACTAGGCGGGAATAGTTCAGATACGCAGTATTTT. This codes for CAWSVLGGNSSDTQYF.

This clone appeared a single time. The chain links TRBV9 to TRBJ1-3; D is unresolved. The CDR3 consists of 14 residues. CDR1 is SGDLS, CDR2 YYNGEE, per germline. Trimming removed 3 bases from V and 3 bases from J, with 10 bases in between. In DNA form, the CDR3 reads TGTGCCAGCAGCGCCGGAGAGGTTGGAAACACCATATATTTT. Protein product: CASSAGEVGNTIYF.